These 15 T cell receptor beta chains were sequenced from one sample in a study of T cell responses to AZD1222 COVID-19 vaccine. TCRdb's table, derived via immunoSEQ multiplex PCR, lists solely in-frame clones and lacks some. The sample carries 150,000 or so clones, 85% to 95% recorded once. The specimen was peripheral blood, collected on day 0 of AZD1222 vaccination. Receptor source: an adult in good health.

The chain uses TRBV7-3 and TRBJ1-2, with 7 nucleotides matching TRBD1. CDR1 and CDR2 from the germline V gene are SGHTA and FQGTGA. Trimming at V came to 0 bases and at J to 7 bases, leaving 5 bases not matched to a gene. This CDR3 is built from 14 residues. This chain's CDR3 is CASSLTQGGPGYTF. In nucleotides, the CDR3 is TGTGCCAGCAGCTTAACCCAGGGGGGGCCTGGCTACACCTTC.

This chain joins TRBV13 and TRBJ1-2; no reliable D call. CDR3 size: 14 residues. Per germline, CDR1 PRHDT and CDR2 FYEKMQ (reference sequence). V was shortened by 1 base and J by 2 bases, with 8 bases between the two germline ends. CDR3 nucleotide sequence: TGTGCCAGCAGCTTAGTTCAGTCAAACTATGGCTACACCTTC. Translated: CASSLVQSNYGYTF.

This chain joins TRBV27 and TRBJ2-1; possibly TRBD1 for D (5 bases). Trimming shortened V by 8 bases and J by 3 bases, and 20 bases separated the two germline ends. The CDR3 runs 16 residues. CDR1 MNHEY and CDR2 SMNVEV come from the germline V gene (reference sequence). The CDR3 protein is CASLSPGQGYYNEQFF. The CDR3 region has the DNA TGTGCCAGCCTAAGCCCAGGGCAGGGATACTACAATGAGCAGTTCTTC.

V and J are TRBV28 and TRBJ1-5; 12 bases are shared with TRBD1. CDR3 size: 17 residues. V lost 3 bases and J lost 1; bases outside the gene matches: 4. Germline-derived CDR1 and CDR2 are MDHEN and SYDVKM. CDR3 loop: CASSFAGTGGSNQPQHF. In nucleotides, the CDR3 is TGTGCCAGCAGTTTCGCGGGGACAGGGGGCAGCAATCAGCCCCAGCATTTT. Together with reference TRBV28 and TRBJ1-5, the CDR3 gives the full variable domain: DVKVTQSSRYLVKRTGEKVFLECVQDMDHENMFWYRQDPGLGLRLIYFSYDVKMKEKGDIPEGYSVSREKKERFSLILESASTNQTSMYLCASSFAGTGGSNQPQHFGDGTRLSIL.

The chain combines TRBV12-3 or TRBV12-4 with TRBJ1-2; D gene ambiguous. The CDR3 sequence is 13 residues long. Between the trimmed V and J ends, which lost 6 bases and 4 bases, there was a span of 12 bases. The CDR3 loop is CASSRLGSYGYTF. The CDR3 nucleotides read TGTGCCAGCAGCCGCTTGGGGTCCTATGGCTACACCTTC.

V usage is TRBV11-2 and J usage is TRBJ2-1, with 9 bases aligning to TRBD1. This CDR3 is built from 17 residues. CDR1 is SGHAT and CDR2 is FQNNGV in the germline V gene. After removal of 0 bases from V and 6 bases from J, the junction contained 9 bases not matched to a gene. The CDR3 sequence is CASSLDPGTGSRNEQFF. The CDR3 DNA follows: TGTGCCAGCAGCTTAGATCCCGGGACAGGGTCCCGCAATGAGCAGTTCTTC.

The chain recombines TRBV25-1 with TRBJ1-6; TRBD1 agrees at 11 bases. Trimming removed 6 bases from V and 5 bases from J; junction bases left unmatched: 0. Germline CDR1 and CDR2: MGHDK and SYGVNS. The CDR3 sequence is 14 residues long. The CDR3 DNA reads TGTGCCAGCAGGGGACAGGGGGATAATTCACCCCTCCACTTT. Amino acids: CASRGQGDNSPLHF.

The chain combines TRBV15 with TRBJ1-1; the D is unclear. Germline assignment: CDR1 LNHNV and CDR2 YYDKDF (reference sequence). V gave up 1 base and J gave up 0 bases, with 9 bases separating them. The CDR3 is 15 amino acids. The CDR3 nucleotides read TGTGCCACCAGCAGAGTACCGGGTCTGAACACTGAAGCTTTCTTT. As protein: CATSRVPGLNTEAFF.

Here the CDR3 DNA reads TGTGCCAGCACTTATGGACAGGGGGAAAACGAGCAGTTCTTC. Its protein is CASTYGQGENEQFF. The chain combines TRBV6-2 or TRBV6-3 with TRBJ2-1; 10 nucleotides agree with TRBD1. With V trimmed by 7 bases and J by 10 bases, 10 bases remained unmatched. Germline V gives CDR1 MNHEY, CDR2 SVGEGT. The CDR3 extends over 14 amino acids.

J is TRBJ1-1 and V is TRBV14, with D possibly matching TRBD1 (5 bases). The CDR3 totals 14 residues. The V gene lost 7 bases and the J gene lost 1 base, with 13 bases spanning the gap. The germline V gene encodes CDR1 SGHDN and CDR2 FVKESK. The DNA for the CDR3 is TGTGCCAGCACCCAGGGAAGAGCGAACACTGAAGCTTTCTTT. Its protein product is CASTQGRANTEAFF.

The J gene is TRBJ2-2, the V gene TRBV7-3; 7 bases align to TRBD2. The V gene end was trimmed by 2 bases and the J gene end by 2 bases; junction bases not matched to a gene: 5. Germline-derived CDR1 and CDR2 are SGHTA and FQGTGA. CDR3 length: 16 amino acids. DNA for the CDR3: TGTGCCAGCAGCTTACTACCAGCGGGAAACACCGGGGAGCTGTTTTTT. This sequence encodes CASSLLPAGNTGELFF.

This clone was counted between two and nine times. At the DNA level, this CDR3 is encoded by other sequences in the same sample as well. The CDR3 region is CASISGTNTGELFF. The DNA of the CDR3 is TGTGCCAGCATCAGCGGAACGAACACCGGGGAGCTGTTTTTT. The chain carries TRBV6-5 and TRBJ2-2, with D tentatively TRBD2 (5 bases). The CDR3 sequence is 14 residues long. CDR1 MNHEY and CDR2 SVGAGI come from the germline V gene. V lost 7 bases to trimming and J lost 0 bases, with 9 bases between them.

The gene calls are TRBV27 and TRBJ2-7, with D possibly matching TRBD2 (5 bases). Looked up from germline, CDR1 is MNHEY and CDR2 is SMNVEV (reference sequence). V gave up 1 base and J gave up 3 bases, with 10 bases separating them. The CDR3 covers 14 residues. The CDR3 region is CASSLYRDFYEQYF. The CDR3 DNA reads as TGTGCCAGCAGTTTATACCGGGATTTCTACGAGCAGTACTTC.

The chain is built from TRBV29-1 and TRBJ1-4, with D unresolved. The germline V and J ends were trimmed by 6 bases and 3 bases, with 14 bases remaining between them. Germline loops: CDR1 SQVTM, CDR2 ANQGSEA. The CDR3 is made up of 14 amino acids. The CDR3 coding sequence is TGCAGCGTATACACCCAGCAGCCTAATGAAAAACTGTTTTTT. Residues: CSVYTQQPNEKLFF.

A few counts support this clone. This rearrangement joins TRBV7-9 to TRBJ1-1; no firm D call. This CDR3 region has 12 residues. V gave up 5 bases and J gave up 6 bases, with 10 bases separating them. Germline loops: CDR1 SEHNR, CDR2 FQNEAQ (reference sequence). CDR3 bases: TGTGCCAGCAGCCCCCTTTCGTCTGAAGCTTTCTTT. Translation gives CASSPLSSEAFF. The full variable domain, completed using reference TRBV7-9 and TRBJ1-1, is DTGVSQNPRHKITKRGQNVTFRCDPISEHNRLYWYRQTLGQGPEFLTYFQNEAQLEKSRLLSDRFSAERPKGSFSTLEIQRTEQGDSAMYLCASSPLSSEAFFGQGTRLTVV.